The 22 T cell receptor beta chains presented below share a single source sample, sequenced in a study of blood T cell repertoires in COVID-19. TCRdb's copy holds only in-frame clones and misses some; the assay was immunoSEQ multiplex PCR. The data show about 210,000 clones, with 84% seen just once and 6.5% to 9% held by the top ten. Sequencing was done on a sample of peripheral blood. Receptor source: a woman in her forties or fifties with active or convalescent COVID-19.

This CDR3 reads CASSSQENTEAFF. For the CDR3, the DNA is TGTGCCAGCAGCTCGCAGGAGAACACTGAAGCTTTCTTT. The V and J genes are TRBV11-2 and TRBJ1-1; D is unclear. V dropped 4 bases and J dropped 1 base, with 7 bases sitting between them. CDR1 and CDR2 (germline): SGHAT, FQNNGV. This CDR3 contains 13 residues.

The chain employs TRBV28 and TRBJ1-1; 10 bases map to TRBD1. In germline, CDR1 is MDHEN, CDR2 SYDVKM. This CDR3 is 13 amino acids long. The ends lost 5 bases at V and 8 bases at J; junction bases unmatched: 5. The CDR3 region is CASSPWDRGEAFF. The CDR3 DNA sequence: TGTGCCAGCAGTCCCTGGGACAGGGGAGAAGCTTTCTTT.

The V gene is TRBV5-5, the J gene TRBJ2-6; D gene uncertain. The CDR3 runs to 16 residues. V was trimmed by 0 bases and J by 0 bases, leaving 7 bases between them. Germline V CDR1 and CDR2: SGHKS, YYEKEE (reference sequence). The CDR3 loop reads CASSLDPSSGANVLTF. In nucleotides, the CDR3 is TGTGCCAGCAGCTTGGATCCGAGCTCTGGGGCCAACGTCCTGACTTTC.

The chain couples TRBV7-8 to TRBJ2-5, with D perhaps matching TRBD2 (7 bases). Germline V gene lookup returns CDR1 SGHVS and CDR2 FQNEAQ. V was clipped by 5 bases and J by 0 bases, with 16 bases between them. This CDR3 comprises 16 residues. The CDR3 region is CASSPTGGLNQETQYF. DNA for the CDR3: TGTGCCAGCAGCCCGACGGGGGGCTTAAACCAAGAGACCCAGTACTTC.

The chain combines TRBV5-1 with TRBJ2-2, with 7 positions matching TRBD2. The V gene end was trimmed by 3 bases and the J gene end by 4 bases; junction bases not matched to a gene: 9. CDR1 is SGHRS and CDR2 is YFSETQ in the germline V gene. The CDR3 is 16 residues long. CDR3 nucleotides: TGCGCCAGCAGCTCCTTTACTAGCGTAGGCACCGGGGAGCTGTTTTTT. The encoded protein is CASSSFTSVGTGELFF. The entire variable domain, with the rest obtained from reference TRBV5-1 and TRBJ2-2, is as follows: KAGVTQTPRYLIKTRGQQVTLSCSPISGHRSVSWYQQTPGQGLQFLFEYFSETQRNKGNFPGRFSGRQFSNSRSEMNVSTLELGDSALYLCASSSFTSVGTGELFFGEGSRLTVL.

DNA of the CDR3: TGTGCCAGCAGTTTAAGACAGCATAATTCACCCCTCCACTTT. The encoded protein is CASSLRQHNSPLHF. The chain links TRBV27 to TRBJ1-6, with D possibly matching TRBD1 (5 bases). CDR3 size: 14 residues. The germline gives CDR1 MNHEY, CDR2 SMNVEV (reference sequence). V was cut by 2 bases and J by 5 bases, with 7 bases left in between.

The V gene is TRBV19, the J gene TRBJ2-1; weak D call: TRBD2 (5 bases). Germline V lookup: CDR1 LNHDA, CDR2 SQIVND (reference sequence). CDR3 length: 14 amino acids. The V end lost 7 bases, the J end lost 13 bases, and 23 bases lay between the germline ends. CDR3 DNA: TGTGCCAGTACCTCCCCTGGGGTATCGGCTAGCCAGTTCTTC. Translating it yields CASTSPGVSASQFF.

This clone was counted a single time. The chain recombines TRBV9 with TRBJ2-1, with D uncertain. CDR3 length: 15 amino acids. The ends were cut back, 1 base at V and 0 bases at J, with 8 bases in the middle. Looked up from germline, CDR1 is SGDLS and CDR2 is YYNGEE. The CDR3 sequence is CASSVWASSYNEQFF. In DNA, the CDR3 is TGTGCCAGCAGCGTATGGGCGAGCTCCTACAATGAGCAGTTCTTC.

V and J are TRBV6-5 and TRBJ2-1; the D gene is possibly TRBD2 (6 bases). The V gene lost 8 bases and the J gene lost 1 base, with 12 bases spanning the gap. Germline values: CDR1 MNHEY, CDR2 SVGAGI. This CDR3 has 14 amino acids. CDR3 in DNA: TGTGCCAGCGGGGGACTCCAATCCTACAATGAGCAGTTCTTC. It is translated as CASGGLQSYNEQFF.

This chain joins TRBV5-4 and TRBJ1-2; no clear D. The CDR3 runs to 16 residues. Germline V gene lookup returns CDR1 SGHNT and CDR2 YYREEE (reference sequence). V lost 4 bases and J lost 5, with 21 bases in between. CDR3 DNA sequence: TGTGCCAGCAGCGTACCCGGTGGTGGACTCGGGTATGGCTACACCTTC. This encodes CASSVPGGGLGYGYTF.

This clone was seen more than once but under ten times. This chain links TRBV18 with TRBJ1-2; D gene ambiguous. This CDR3 has 12 residues. The ends were cut back, 6 bases at V and 6 bases at J, with 11 bases in the middle. Per the germline V gene, CDR1 is KGHSH and CDR2 is LQKENI. The CDR3 sequence is CASSSDGNGYTF. CDR3 coding DNA: TGTGCCAGCTCCTCCGACGGGAATGGCTACACCTTC.

The chain employs TRBV18 and TRBJ1-5; D is perhaps TRBD1 (5 bases). Germline values: CDR1 KGHSH, CDR2 LQKENI. The CDR3 length is 14 residues. V shed 6 bases and J shed 2 bases, with 11 bases lying between them. The CDR3 region is CASSGRDGNQPQHF. CDR3 in DNA: TGTGCCAGCTCGGGGCGAGATGGCAATCAGCCCCAGCATTTT.

The chain uses TRBV6-2 or TRBV6-3 and TRBJ1-1; D not certain. Trimming removed 5 bases from V and 1 base from J, with 8 bases in between. CDR1 MNHEY and CDR2 SVGEGT come from the germline V gene. CDR3 length: 13 amino acids. As DNA, the CDR3 is TGTGCCAGCAGTAACAGCAAGAACACTGAAGCTTTCTTT. It is translated as CASSNSKNTEAFF.

This clone was found a few times. The CDR3 DNA follows: TGTGCCAGCAGTTTTTCACAGGGCCGCGATGAAGCTTTCTTT. It yields the protein CASSFSQGRDEAFF. The chain combines TRBV28 with TRBJ1-1; weak D call: TRBD1 (6 bases). The CDR3 extends over 14 amino acids. Germline loops: CDR1 MDHEN, CDR2 SYDVKM. Deletions cut 3 bases from V and 7 bases from J, with 15 bases between. The variable domain in full, with the rest retrieved from reference TRBV28 and TRBJ1-1, is DVKVTQSSRYLVKRTGEKVFLECVQDMDHENMFWYRQDPGLGLRLIYFSYDVKMKEKGDIPEGYSVSREKKERFSLILESASTNQTSMYLCASSFSQGRDEAFFGQGTRLTVV.

With regard to this clone: No DNA is shown, since the ends of the CDR3 on it are uncertain; the CDR3 is the one TCRdb lists. The chain has TRBV19 and TRBJ2-6; no DNA check was done on the table's D call, TRBD1. The CDR3 totals 18 residues, both ends included. The germline V gene encodes CDR1 LNHDA and CDR2 SQIVND (reference sequence). The CDR3 spells CASSISGQGAGGANVLTF.

For this clone: The sample carries other DNA sequences with the same CDR3. The CDR3 DNA reads as TGTGCCAGTAGTATGTCGCAGGGGAGCAATCAGCCCCAGCATTTT. Residues: CASSMSQGSNQPQHF. The chain has TRBV19 and TRBJ1-5; possibly TRBD1 for D (6 bases). The CDR3 is 15 amino acids. V was clipped by 3 bases and J by 1 base, with 10 bases between them. From germline, CDR1 is LNHDA and CDR2 SQIVND (reference sequence).

DNA for the CDR3: TGTGCCAGCAGATACCAGGGTCAGCCCCAGCATTTT. Protein: CASRYQGQPQHF. The gene calls are TRBV6-5 and TRBJ1-5; TRBD1 is a possible D gene (5 bases). V was clipped by 6 bases and J by 6 bases, with 9 bases between them. The V gene's germline CDR1 is MNHEY and CDR2 SVGAGI. This CDR3 spans 12 amino acids.

The chain has TRBV24-1 and TRBJ2-1, with 10 bases identical to TRBD2. Losses at the gene ends were 4 bases for V and 4 bases for J; bases not matched to a gene: 6. Germline V gene lookup returns CDR1 KGHDR and CDR2 SFDVKD. This CDR3 has 16 amino acids. CDR3 protein: CATSDPTSGDYNEQFF. In nucleotides, the CDR3 is TGTGCCACCAGTGACCCCACTAGCGGGGATTACAATGAGCAGTTCTTC.

The V gene is TRBV19, the J gene TRBJ1-5; D possibly corresponds to TRBD1 (5 bases). The CDR3 has 15 residues. In germline, CDR1 is LNHDA, CDR2 SQIVND (reference sequence). V was pared by 7 bases and J by 0 bases, with 13 bases between. DNA for the CDR3: TGTGCCAGTACTGCACAGGATTATAGCAATCAGCCCCAGCATTTT. Encoded protein: CASTAQDYSNQPQHF.

This chain connects TRBV2 to TRBJ1-2, with D perhaps TRBD1 (6 bases). Germline V gene lookup returns CDR1 SNHLY and CDR2 FYNNEI. V was clipped by 3 bases and J by 7 bases, with 9 bases between them. The CDR3 sequence is 12 residues long. The CDR3 protein is CASSEGAGGYTF. The CDR3 DNA reads TGTGCCAGCAGTGAGGGGGCAGGTGGCTACACCTTC.

This rearrangement joins TRBV28 to TRBJ2-2, with D perhaps TRBD2 (6 bases). V was shortened by 8 bases and J by 6 bases, with 19 bases between the two germline ends. Germline lookup yields CDR1 MDHEN and CDR2 SYDVKM. The length of the CDR3 is 15 residues. CDR3 DNA: TGTGCCAGCGGGCGGCCGGGAGCCGGGGCCGGGGAGCTGTTTTTT. Protein sequence: CASGRPGAGAGELFF.

The chain combines TRBV2 with TRBJ1-2; D gene unclear. Trimming took 8 bases from V and 2 from J, leaving 12 bases between them. Germline assignment: CDR1 SNHLY and CDR2 FYNNEI. The CDR3 contains 13 residues. The CDR3 DNA sequence: TGTGCCAGCGGCCCCCAAAACAACTATGGCTACACCTTC. This codes for CASGPQNNYGYTF.